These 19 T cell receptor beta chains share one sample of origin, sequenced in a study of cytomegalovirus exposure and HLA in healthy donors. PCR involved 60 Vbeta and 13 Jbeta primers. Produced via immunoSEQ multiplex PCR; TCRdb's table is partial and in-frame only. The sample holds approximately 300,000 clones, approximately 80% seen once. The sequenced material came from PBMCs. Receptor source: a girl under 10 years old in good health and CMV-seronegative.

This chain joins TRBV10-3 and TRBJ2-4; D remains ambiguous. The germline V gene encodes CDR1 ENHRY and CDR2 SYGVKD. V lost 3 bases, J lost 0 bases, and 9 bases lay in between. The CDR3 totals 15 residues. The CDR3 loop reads CAISESQEAKNIQYF. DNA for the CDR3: TGTGCCATCAGTGAAAGCCAGGAAGCCAAAAACATTCAGTACTTC.

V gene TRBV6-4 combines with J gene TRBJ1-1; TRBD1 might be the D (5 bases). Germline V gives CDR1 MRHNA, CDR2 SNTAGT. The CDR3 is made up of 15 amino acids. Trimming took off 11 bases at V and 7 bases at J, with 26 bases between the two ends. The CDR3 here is CAGEKAGGWCGEAFF. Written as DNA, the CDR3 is TGTGCCGGAGAAAAAGCGGGGGGGTGGTGCGGTGAAGCTTTCTTT.

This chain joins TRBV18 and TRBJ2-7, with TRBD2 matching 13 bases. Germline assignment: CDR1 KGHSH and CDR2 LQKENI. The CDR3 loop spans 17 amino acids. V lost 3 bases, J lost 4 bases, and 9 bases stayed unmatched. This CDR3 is CASSPGLAGALGYEQYF. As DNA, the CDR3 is TGTGCCAGCTCACCCGGACTAGCGGGGGCCTTAGGGTACGAGCAGTACTTC.

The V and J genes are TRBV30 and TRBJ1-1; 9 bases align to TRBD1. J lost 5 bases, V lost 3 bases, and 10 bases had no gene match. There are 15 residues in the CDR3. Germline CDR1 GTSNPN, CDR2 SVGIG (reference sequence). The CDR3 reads CAWSPPDRGETEAFF. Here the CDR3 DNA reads TGTGCCTGGAGCCCGCCGGACAGGGGTGAGACTGAAGCTTTCTTT.

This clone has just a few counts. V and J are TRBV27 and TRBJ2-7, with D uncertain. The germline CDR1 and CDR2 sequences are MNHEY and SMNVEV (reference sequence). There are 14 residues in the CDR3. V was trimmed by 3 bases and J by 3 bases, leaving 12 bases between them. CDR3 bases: TGTGCCAGCAGTTTTAGAGGAGACCTCTACGAGCAGTACTTC. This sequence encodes CASSFRGDLYEQYF.

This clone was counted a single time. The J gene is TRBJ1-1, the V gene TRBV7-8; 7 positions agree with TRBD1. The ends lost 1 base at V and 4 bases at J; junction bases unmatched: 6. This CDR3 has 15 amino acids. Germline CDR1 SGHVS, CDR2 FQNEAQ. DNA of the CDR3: TGTGCCAGCAGCTTAGTGACAGGGAGTGTCACTGAAGCTTTCTTT. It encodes CASSLVTGSVTEAFF.

The CDR3 loop reads CAISEPLGANTEAFF. The CDR3 coding sequence is TGTGCCATCAGTGAGCCCCTCGGAGCGAACACTGAAGCTTTCTTT. The V call is TRBV10-3, the J call TRBJ1-1, with unresolved D. The CDR3 runs 15 residues. The germline V gene has CDR1 ENHRY and CDR2 SYGVKD. V lost 2 bases to trimming and J lost 1 base, with 11 bases between them.

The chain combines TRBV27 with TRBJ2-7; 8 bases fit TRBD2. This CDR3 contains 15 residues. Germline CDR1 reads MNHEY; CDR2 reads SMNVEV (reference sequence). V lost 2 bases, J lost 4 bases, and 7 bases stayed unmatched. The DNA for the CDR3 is TGTGCCAGCAGTTTAACGAGCGGGGGTTGGTACGAGCAGTACTTC. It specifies CASSLTSGGWYEQYF.

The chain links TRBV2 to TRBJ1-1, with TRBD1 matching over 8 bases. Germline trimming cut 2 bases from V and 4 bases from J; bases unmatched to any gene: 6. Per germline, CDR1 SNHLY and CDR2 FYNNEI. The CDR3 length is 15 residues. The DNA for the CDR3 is TGTGCCAGCAGTGAACAGGGGGCATTGATCACTGAAGCTTTCTTT. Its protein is CASSEQGALITEAFF. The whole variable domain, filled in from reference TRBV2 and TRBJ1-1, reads EPEVTQTPSHQVTQMGQEVILRCVPISNHLYFYWYRQILGQKVEFLVSFYNNEISEKSEIFDDQFSVERPDGSNFTLKIRSTKLEDSAMYFCASSEQGALITEAFFGQGTRLTVV.

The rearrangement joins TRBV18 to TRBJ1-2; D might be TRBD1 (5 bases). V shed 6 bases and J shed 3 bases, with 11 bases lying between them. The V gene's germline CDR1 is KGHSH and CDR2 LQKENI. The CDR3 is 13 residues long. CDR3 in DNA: TGTGCCAGCTCGAACAAGGGGTACTATGGCTACACCTTC. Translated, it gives CASSNKGYYGYTF.

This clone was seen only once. The CDR3 DNA reads as TGTGCCAGCAGCGCGGAGAGTTTGACGGTGATCGATACGCAGTATTTT. This sequence encodes CASSAESLTVIDTQYF. The rearrangement links TRBV5-6 to TRBJ2-3; D not certain. Trimming left V 4 bases short and J 6 bases short, with 21 bases between. CDR1 and CDR2 from the germline V gene are SGHDT and YYEEEE. The CDR3 is made up of 16 amino acids.

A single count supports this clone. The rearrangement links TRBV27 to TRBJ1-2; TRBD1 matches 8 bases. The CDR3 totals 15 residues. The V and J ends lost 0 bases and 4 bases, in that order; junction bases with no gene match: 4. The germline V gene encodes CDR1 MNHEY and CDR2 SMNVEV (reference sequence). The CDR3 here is CASSLSQGASYGYTF. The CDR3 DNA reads TGTGCCAGCAGTTTATCGCAGGGGGCCTCCTATGGCTACACCTTC.

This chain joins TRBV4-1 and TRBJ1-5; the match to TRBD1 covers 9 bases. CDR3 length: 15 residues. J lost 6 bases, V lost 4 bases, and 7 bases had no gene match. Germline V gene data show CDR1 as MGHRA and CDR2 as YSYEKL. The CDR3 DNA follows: TGCGCCAGCAGCCTGGACAGGGGAAGTATTCAGCCCCAGCATTTT. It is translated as CASSLDRGSIQPQHF.

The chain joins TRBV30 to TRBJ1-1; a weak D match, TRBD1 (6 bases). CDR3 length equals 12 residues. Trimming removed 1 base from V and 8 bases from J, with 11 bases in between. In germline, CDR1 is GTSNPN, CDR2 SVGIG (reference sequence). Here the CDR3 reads CAWSADRREAFF. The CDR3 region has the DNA TGTGCCTGGAGTGCGGACAGAAGAGAAGCTTTCTTT.

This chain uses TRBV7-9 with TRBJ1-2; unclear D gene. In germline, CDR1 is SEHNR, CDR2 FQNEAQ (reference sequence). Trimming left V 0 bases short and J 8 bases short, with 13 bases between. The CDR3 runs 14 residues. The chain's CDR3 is CASSLAGGSEGYTF. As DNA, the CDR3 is TGTGCCAGCAGCTTAGCGGGAGGGTCAGAAGGCTACACCTTC. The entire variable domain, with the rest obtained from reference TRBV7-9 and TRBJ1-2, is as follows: DTGVSQNPRHKITKRGQNVTFRCDPISEHNRLYWYRQTLGQGPEFLTYFQNEAQLEKSRLLSDRFSAERPKGSFSTLEIQRTEQGDSAMYLCASSLAGGSEGYTFGSGTRLTVV.

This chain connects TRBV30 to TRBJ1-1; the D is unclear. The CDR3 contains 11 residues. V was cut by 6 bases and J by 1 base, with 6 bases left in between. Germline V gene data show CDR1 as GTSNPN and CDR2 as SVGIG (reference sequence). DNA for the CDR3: TGTGCCTGCGGAGCGAACACTGAAGCTTTCTTT. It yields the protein CACGANTEAFF. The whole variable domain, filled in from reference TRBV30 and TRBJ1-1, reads SQTIHQWPATLVQPVGSPLSLECTVEGTSNPNLYWYRQAAGRGLQLLFYSVGIGQISSEVPQNLSASRPQDRQFILSSKKLLLSDSGFYLCACGANTEAFFGQGTRLTVV.

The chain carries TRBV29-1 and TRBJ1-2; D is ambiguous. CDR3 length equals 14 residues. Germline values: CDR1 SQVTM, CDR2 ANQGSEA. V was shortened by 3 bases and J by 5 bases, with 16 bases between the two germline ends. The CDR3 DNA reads TGCAGCGTTGATTTGCTCCGGGTATCATATGGCTACACCTTC. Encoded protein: CSVDLLRVSYGYTF.

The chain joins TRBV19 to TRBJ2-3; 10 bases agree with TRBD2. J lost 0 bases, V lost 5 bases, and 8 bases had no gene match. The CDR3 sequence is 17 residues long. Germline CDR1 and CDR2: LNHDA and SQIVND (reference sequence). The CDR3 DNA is TGTGCCAGTAGTGTGGCCGGGACTAGCGCCAGCACAGATACGCAGTATTTT. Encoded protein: CASSVAGTSASTDTQYF.

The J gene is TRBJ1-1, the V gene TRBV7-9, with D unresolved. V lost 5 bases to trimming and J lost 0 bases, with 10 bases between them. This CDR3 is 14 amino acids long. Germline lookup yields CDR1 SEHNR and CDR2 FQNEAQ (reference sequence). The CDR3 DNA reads TGTGCCAGCAGCCTCCGGTCGGTGAACACTGAAGCTTTCTTT. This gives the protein CASSLRSVNTEAFF.